This T cell receptor beta chain is from a study of T cells in Graves' hyperthyroidism and ophthalmopathy. As for the study in general: Pretreatment peripheral blood was obtained at initial diagnosis.

Amplified TCR beta CDR3 regions came from RNA transcripts. Researchers ran a first-round RT-PCR on the TCR CDR3 using the HTBI primer set. Using its own MiXCR run on the multiplex PCR reads, TCRdb lists one record per CDR3 protein. The profile shows fewer than 350,000 distinct CDR3 sequences, roughly 19% of them singletons. This clonotype was seen repeatedly, ten times or more. Patients affected by ophthalmopathy presented a Clinical Activity Score of at least 3, a NOSPECS grade of at least 4, and disease duration below 3 months. V shed 5 bases and J shed 3 bases, with 11 bases lying between them. The CDR3 length is 12 residues. Germline V gene data show CDR1 as DFQATT and CDR2 as SNEGSKA (reference sequence).

The origin of this receptor is a man in his forties or fifties with Graves' ophthalmopathy. This chain joins TRBV20-1 and TRBJ2-7; no definite D call. Sequences were obtained from blood. CDR3 amino acids: CSAFGADYEQYF. The CDR3 region has the DNA TGCAGTGCTTTTGGAGCTGACTACGAGCAGTACTTC.